The rows below give T cell receptor beta chains drawn from one sample of a study of cytomegalovirus exposure and HLA in healthy donors. TCRdb's copy holds only in-frame clones and misses some; the assay was immunoSEQ multiplex PCR. The table lists 150,000 to 200,000 clones, over 75% of them singletons. Sequenced input: PBMCs. These receptors were collected from a male donor in good health and CMV-seronegative. The CDR3 runs from the conserved cysteine through the conserved F or W. A D gene is named only where the DNA matches it firmly. Only some rows state a clone size, as once, few, many or a class for expanded clones.

j_call v_call clone_size d_call cdr3_nt cdr3_aa
TRBJ1-1 TRBV7-9 few - TGTGCCAGCAGCTTACAGGAGAACACTGAAGCTTTCTTT CASSLQENTEAFF
TRBJ2-1 TRBV19 - TRBD2 TGTGCCAGTCGAAAGCGGGGGGCAGGAAATGAGCAGTTCTTC CASRKRGAGNEQFF
TRBJ1-2 TRBV7-9 once - TGTGCCAGCAGCTCCACAGGGAATGGCTACACCTTC CASSSTGNGYTF
TRBJ1-5 TRBV5-1 few - TGCGCCAGCAGCTTTTTAGGGGGTCAGCCCCAGCATTTT CASSFLGGQPQHF
TRBJ1-1 TRBV15 - - TGTGCCACCAGCAGAGCCAAAAATACTGAAGCTTTCTTT CATSRAKNTEAFF
TRBJ1-2 TRBV19 - TRBD1 TGTGCCAGTAGAAGCAGGGGGCGCGACTATGGCTACACCTTC CASRSRGRDYGYTF
TRBJ1-5 TRBV12-5 - - TGTGCTAGTGGTTCGGGGGGTGGAAATCAGCCCCAGCATTTT CASGSGGGNQPQHF
TRBJ2-7 TRBV30 - TRBD1 TGTGCCTGGAGCCCAATTAGACAGGGCCGGTACGAGCAGTACTTC CAWSPIRQGRYEQYF
TRBJ1-2 TRBV5-1 - - TGCGCCAGCAGCACCACAGGGTCCTCCTATGGCTACACCTTC CASSTTGSSYGYTF
TRBJ1-4 TRBV5-1 - - TGCGCCAGCAGCTCTGGACAGACCACAACTAATGAAAAACTGTTTTTT CASSSGQTTTNEKLFF
TRBJ2-1 TRBV11-2 - - TGTGCCAGCAGCCCCGGGAAGCGGACCGACAATGAGCAGTTCTTC CASSPGKRTDNEQFF
TRBJ1-1 TRBV5-1 - - TGCGCCAGCAGCCCTGAGGGAGGCACTGAAGCTTTCTTT CASSPEGGTEAFF
TRBJ2-2 TRBV10-3 - - TGTGCCATCAGGACCAACAGGGTGAACACCGGGGAGCTGTTTTTT CAIRTNRVNTGELFF
TRBJ2-1 TRBV11-2 - - TGTGCCAGCAGCTTAGGTGGCGGCAATGAGCAGTTCTTC CASSLGGGNEQFF
TRBJ2-7 TRBV7-9 - - TGTGCCAGCAGCTTAGCGTTGGGGGGATACGAGCAGTACTTC CASSLALGGYEQYF
TRBJ1-1 TRBV13 - - TGTGCCAGCAGCTTCGAGGGCACTGAAGCTTTCTTT CASSFEGTEAFF
TRBJ2-7 TRBV7-8 few - TGTGCCAGCAGCTCGGACAGCTCCTACGAGCAGTACTTC CASSSDSSYEQYF
TRBJ2-1 TRBV15 - - TGTGCCACCAGCGCGGCCCGAAAGCAGTTCTTC CATSAARKQFF
TRBJ1-1 TRBV7-9 - - TGTTCCAGCAGCCCACGCGGGGGGAACACTGAAGCTTTCTTT CSSSPRGGNTEAFF
TRBJ1-2 TRBV5-1 few TRBD1 TGCGCCAGCAGCTTAACCACAGGGGATGTTGGCTACACCTTC CASSLTTGDVGYTF
TRBJ1-6 TRBV4-3 - TRBD1 TGCGCCAGCAGCCATCAATTTGGGACAGGCAGAAATTCACCCCTCCACTTT CASSHQFGTGRNSPLHF
TRBJ1-4 TRBV7-2 - - TGTGCCAGCAGCTTAAGTCTAGCCGCCTGGGAAAAACTGTTTTTT CASSLSLAAWEKLFF
TRBJ2-5 TRBV27 - TRBD2 TGTGCCAGCAATCCCGGGGGGTACCAAGAGACCCAGTACTTC CASNPGGYQETQYF
TRBJ1-3 TRBV7-2 - - TGTGCCAGCAGCTTAGTACAGACCTTCTCTGGAAACACCATATATTTT CASSLVQTFSGNTIYF
TRBJ1-5 TRBV2 once TRBD1 TGTGCCAGCACTACACAGGGGATTCAAGGGCAGCCCCAGCATTTT CASTTQGIQGQPQHF
TRBJ1-2 TRBV7-2 - - TGTGCCAGCAGCAGAGACAGGAGCTATGGCTACACCTTC CASSRDRSYGYTF
TRBJ2-7 TRBV19 - - TGTGCCAGTAGTATCCGCCAGGGTTCAGCCTACGAGCAGTACTTC CASSIRQGSAYEQYF